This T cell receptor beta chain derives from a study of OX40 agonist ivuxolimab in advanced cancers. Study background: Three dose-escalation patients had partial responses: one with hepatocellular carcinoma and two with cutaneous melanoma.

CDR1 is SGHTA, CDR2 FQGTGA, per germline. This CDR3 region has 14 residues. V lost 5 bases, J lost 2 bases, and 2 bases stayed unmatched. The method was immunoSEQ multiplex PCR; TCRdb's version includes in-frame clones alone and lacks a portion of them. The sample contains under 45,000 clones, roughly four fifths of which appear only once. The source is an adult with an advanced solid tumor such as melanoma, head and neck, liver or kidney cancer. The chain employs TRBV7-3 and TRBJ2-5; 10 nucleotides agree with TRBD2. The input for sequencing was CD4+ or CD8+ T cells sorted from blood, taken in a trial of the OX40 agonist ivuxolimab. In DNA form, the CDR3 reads TGTGCCAGCAGCCCGACTAGCGGGCAAGAGACCCAGTACTTC. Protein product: CASSPTSGQETQYF.